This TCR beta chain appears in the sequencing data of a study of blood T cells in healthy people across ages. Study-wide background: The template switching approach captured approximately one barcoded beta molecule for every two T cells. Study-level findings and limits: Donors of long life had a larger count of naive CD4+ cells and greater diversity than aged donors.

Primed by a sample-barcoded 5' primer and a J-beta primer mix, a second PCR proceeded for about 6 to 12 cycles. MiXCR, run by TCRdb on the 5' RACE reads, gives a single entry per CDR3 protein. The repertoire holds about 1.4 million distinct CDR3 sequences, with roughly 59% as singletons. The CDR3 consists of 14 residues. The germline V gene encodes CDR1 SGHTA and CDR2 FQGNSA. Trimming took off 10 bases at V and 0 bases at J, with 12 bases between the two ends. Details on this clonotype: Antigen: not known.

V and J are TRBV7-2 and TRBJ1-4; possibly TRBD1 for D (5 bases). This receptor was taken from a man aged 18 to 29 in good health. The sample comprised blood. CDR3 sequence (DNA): TGTGCCATCGGGACCGAAGCAACTAATGAAAAACTGTTTTTT. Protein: CAIGTEATNEKLFF.